This T cell receptor (beta chain) was profiled in a study of cytomegalovirus exposure and HLA in healthy donors. Study-wide results and caveats: The authors listed some 160 TCR beta chains as cytomegalovirus-associated. In vitro work confirmed that three CMV-associated chains recognize CMV antigens.

This CDR3 has 13 residues. Deletions cut 0 bases from V and 3 bases from J, with 5 bases between. Germline CDR1 and CDR2: KGHSH and LQKENI. Data came from immunoSEQ multiplex PCR; TCRdb stores just in-frame clones and leaves some out. The repertoire consists of some 250,000 clones, with 70% to 90% occurring once and the leading ten covering around 1.2%. Regarding this clone: Its antigen remains unidentified.

The sequence was obtained from a young woman in good health and CMV-seropositive. The chain combines TRBV18 with TRBJ1-1; D is unclear. The material sequenced was PBMCs. Here the CDR3 reads CASSPPPDTEAFF. In DNA, the CDR3 is TGTGCCAGCTCACCACCGCCGGACACTGAAGCTTTCTTT.